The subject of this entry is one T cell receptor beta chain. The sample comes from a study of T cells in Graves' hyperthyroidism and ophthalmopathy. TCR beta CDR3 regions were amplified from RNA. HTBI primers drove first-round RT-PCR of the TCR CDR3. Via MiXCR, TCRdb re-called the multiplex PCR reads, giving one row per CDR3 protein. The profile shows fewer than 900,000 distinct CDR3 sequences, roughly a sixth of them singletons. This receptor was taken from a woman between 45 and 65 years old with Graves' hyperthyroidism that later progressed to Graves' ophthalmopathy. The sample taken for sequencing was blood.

The CDR3 spells CASATHTSYNEQFF. CDR3 coding DNA: TGTGCCAGCGCGACACATACCTCCTACAATGAGCAGTTCTTC. V is TRBV6-1 and J is TRBJ2-1; D not resolved. Germline loops: CDR1 MNHNS, CDR2 SASEGT. The V and J ends lost 8 bases and 0 bases respectively, with 11 bases between them. The CDR3 sequence is 14 residues long.